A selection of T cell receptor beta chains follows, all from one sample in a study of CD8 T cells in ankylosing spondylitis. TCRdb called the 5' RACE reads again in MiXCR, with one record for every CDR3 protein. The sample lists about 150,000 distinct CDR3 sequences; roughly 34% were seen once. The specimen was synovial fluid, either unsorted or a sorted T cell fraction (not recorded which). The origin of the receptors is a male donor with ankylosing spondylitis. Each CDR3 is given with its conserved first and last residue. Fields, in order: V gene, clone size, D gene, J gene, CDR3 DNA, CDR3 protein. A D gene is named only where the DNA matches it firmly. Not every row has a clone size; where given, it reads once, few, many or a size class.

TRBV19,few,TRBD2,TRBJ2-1,TGTGCCAGTAGTCCCCACAAAAAAGCGGGAGAGGGACGCAATGAGCAGTTCTTC,CASSPHKKAGEGRNEQFF
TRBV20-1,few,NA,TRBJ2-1,TGCAGTGCTAGAGAAGGGATCCGGGCCAGAGGATTCTTC,CSAREGIRARGFF
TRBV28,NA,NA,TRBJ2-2,TGTGCCAGCAGCCTACCCACGACCGACTTATTAACCGGGGAGCTGTTTTTT,CASSLPTTDLLTGELFF
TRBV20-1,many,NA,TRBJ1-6,TGCAGTGCTAGAGAAATAGGAAGGAATAATTCACCCCTCCACTTT,CSAREIGRNNSPLHF
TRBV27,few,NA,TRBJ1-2,TGCGCCAGCAGCTTGGGGGGAAACTATGGCTACACCTTC,CASSLGGNYGYTF
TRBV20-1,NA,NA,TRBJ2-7,TGCAGTGCCACCCGGACAGGCCGGGGGGCGAAGCAGTACTTC,CSATRTGRGAKQYF
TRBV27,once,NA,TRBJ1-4,TGTGCCAGCAGTTTAAGGGAGGTGCGAAAACTGTTTTTT,CASSLREVRKLFF
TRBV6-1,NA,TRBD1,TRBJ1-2,TGTGCCAGCAGTGATAGACAGGGAGTAGACTACACCTTC,CASSDRQGVDYTF
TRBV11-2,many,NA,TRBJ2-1,TGTGCCAGCAGCTTACTGGGAGGGGGGAATGAGCAGTTCTTC,CASSLLGGGNEQFF
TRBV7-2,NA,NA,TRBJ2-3,TGTGCCAGCAGCTTAGTATTCTCAGATACGCAGTATTTT,CASSLVFSDTQYF
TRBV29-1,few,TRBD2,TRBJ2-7,TGCAGCGTAGAGCGGGAGGGCCCTTCCTACGAGCAGTACTTC,CSVEREGPSYEQYF
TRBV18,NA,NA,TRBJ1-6,TGTGCCAGCTCACGAACGGTCACTTCACCCCTCCACTTT,CASSRTVTSPLHF
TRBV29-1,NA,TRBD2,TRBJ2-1,TGCAGCGTGGCCCTTCGAGCGGGAGGCCTGTTCTCCTACAATGAGCAGTTCTTC,CSVALRAGGLFSYNEQFF